Following are 2 T cell receptor beta chains from one sample sequenced in a study of T-cell memory formation after mild COVID-19. TCRdb itself ran the 5' RACE reads through MiXCR, one entry per CDR3 protein. The repertoire includes fewer than 550,000 distinct CDR3 sequences, around 20% of them detected once, and roughly 8% sits in the top ten. Sequenced material: PBMCs or a T cell subset sorted from them (not recorded which). The receptors come from an adult woman who had mild COVID-19 (a few samples of this study predate the infection). Cell type and time point are not known.

This rearrangement joins TRBV12-3 or TRBV12-4 to TRBJ2-3; D gene ambiguous. Trimming took 3 bases from V and 4 from J, leaving 14 bases between them. CDR3 length: 15 amino acids. In DNA, the CDR3 is TGTGCCAGCAGTTTCTCTAGAAAATACTCAGATACGCAGTATTTT. Translation: CASSFSRKYSDTQYF.

This clonotype was counted many times. The chain joins TRBV12-3 or TRBV12-4 to TRBJ1-1; D unresolved. Trimming left V 0 bases short and J 3 bases short, with 17 bases between. The length of the CDR3 is 17 residues. CDR3 bases: TGTGCCAGCAGTTTAGCGAACTATCGGACGTCGCACACTGAAGCTTTCTTT. Translating gives CASSLANYRTSHTEAFF.